This is a list of T cell receptor beta chains from one sample in a study of T cell clones after liver transplantation. Here immunoSEQ multiplex PCR was the method, and the copy in TCRdb shows in-frame clones only, minus some. The sample contains about 99,000 clones, 75% to 90% of which appear only once. The specimen comprised CD4+ T cells from blood, sampled before liver transplant. The receptors stem from a human donor who received a liver transplant. Each CDR3 is given with its conserved first and last residue. The D gene is left open where the match is weak. Expanded clones are given a class, and other clones once, few, many or no size at all.

v_call: TRBV6-1
d_call: .
j_call: TRBJ1-1
clone_size: .
cdr3_nt: TGTGCCAGCAGTGGACCCCAGCCGGTAGGCACTGAAGCTTTCTTT
cdr3_aa: CASSGPQPVGTEAFF

v_call: TRBV19
d_call: .
j_call: TRBJ2-2
clone_size: few
cdr3_nt: TGTGCCAGTAACCTAAATGGGGGCTTCACCGGGGAGCTGTTTTTT
cdr3_aa: CASNLNGGFTGELFF

v_call: TRBV7-6
d_call: .
j_call: TRBJ1-5
clone_size: .
cdr3_nt: TGTGCCAGCAGCTTAGCCCCAGACCTGGATAGCAATCAGCCCCAGCATTTT
cdr3_aa: CASSLAPDLDSNQPQHF

v_call: TRBV27
d_call: .
j_call: TRBJ2-7
clone_size: .
cdr3_nt: TGTGCCAGCAGTGGGCGGTCGGGACTTCCTACATCAGGGAGCTCCTACGAGCAGTACTTC
cdr3_aa: CASSGRSGLPTSGSSYEQYF

v_call: TRBV19
d_call: .
j_call: TRBJ2-7
clone_size: .
cdr3_nt: TGTGCCAGTAGTCGGGGCGAGGCTACCCTCTCCTACGAGCAGTACTTC
cdr3_aa: CASSRGEATLSYEQYF

v_call: TRBV7-3
d_call: TRBD2
j_call: TRBJ2-1
clone_size: .
cdr3_nt: TGTGCCAGCAGCTTAAACGCCCCCGGGACTAGCGGGAGTCAAGGAGGCAATGAGCAGTTCTTC
cdr3_aa: CASSLNAPGTSGSQGGNEQFF

v_call: TRBV7-9
d_call: TRBD2
j_call: TRBJ2-3
clone_size: .
cdr3_nt: TGTGCCAGCCGAAGAAGGACTAGTACTTCAGATACGCAGTATTTT
cdr3_aa: CASRRRTSTSDTQYF

v_call: TRBV5-1
d_call: .
j_call: TRBJ2-2
clone_size: .
cdr3_nt: TGCGCCAGCAGCCGGACGCGGGACAGTACGAACACCGGGGAGCTGTTTTTT
cdr3_aa: CASSRTRDSTNTGELFF

v_call: TRBV20-1
d_call: TRBD2
j_call: TRBJ2-7
clone_size: .
cdr3_nt: TGCAGTGCTAGTAGCGGGGCCGAGCAGTACTTC
cdr3_aa: CSASSGAEQYF

v_call: TRBV6-1
d_call: .
j_call: TRBJ2-7
clone_size: .
cdr3_nt: TGTGCCAGCAGTGATTGGGGACGGACCTACGAGCAGTACTTC
cdr3_aa: CASSDWGRTYEQYF

v_call: TRBV7-3
d_call: TRBD1
j_call: TRBJ2-1
clone_size: once
cdr3_nt: TGTGCCAGCAGCTTAACTGGGACAGGGGGAAGGAATGAGCAGTTCTTC
cdr3_aa: CASSLTGTGGRNEQFF

v_call: TRBV20-1
d_call: .
j_call: TRBJ1-2
clone_size: .
cdr3_nt: TGCAGTGCTGGGGCACGGGGTGGCTACACCTTC
cdr3_aa: CSAGARGGYTF

v_call: TRBV7-2
d_call: .
j_call: TRBJ2-1
clone_size: .
cdr3_nt: TGTGCCAGCAGCTTAGCGGGAGAATTAAATGAGCAGTTCTTC
cdr3_aa: CASSLAGELNEQFF

v_call: TRBV28
d_call: .
j_call: TRBJ1-3
clone_size: .
cdr3_nt: TGTGCCAGCAGGCTACTGCAGGGAGGAGGAAACACCATATATTTT
cdr3_aa: CASRLLQGGGNTIYF

v_call: TRBV2
d_call: .
j_call: TRBJ1-3
clone_size: .
cdr3_nt: TGTGCCAGCACCTTCACGGCTGGAAACACCATATATTTT
cdr3_aa: CASTFTAGNTIYF

v_call: TRBV6-1
d_call: TRBD2
j_call: TRBJ2-2
clone_size: .
cdr3_nt: TGTGCCAGCAGTGAAAGGACTAGCGGGAACACCGGGGAGCTGTTTTTT
cdr3_aa: CASSERTSGNTGELFF

v_call: TRBV9
d_call: TRBD2
j_call: TRBJ2-7
clone_size: .
cdr3_nt: TGTGCCAGCAGCGCAAGCGGGAGTGGTCCCTACGAGCAGTACTTC
cdr3_aa: CASSASGSGPYEQYF

v_call: TRBV4-1
d_call: .
j_call: TRBJ1-1
clone_size: .
cdr3_nt: TGCGCCAGCAGCCAAGGTAACCACGGGGGAGACACTGAAGCTTTCTTT
cdr3_aa: CASSQGNHGGDTEAFF

v_call: TRBV27
d_call: .
j_call: TRBJ2-3
clone_size: .
cdr3_nt: TGTGCCAGCAGTTTACCCCCAGCGGAGATTTACACAGATACGCAGTATTTT
cdr3_aa: CASSLPPAEIYTDTQYF

v_call: TRBV18
d_call: TRBD1
j_call: TRBJ1-5
clone_size: .
cdr3_nt: TGTGCCAGCTCACCTCAGACAGGGGGAGGGCAGCCCCAGCATTTT
cdr3_aa: CASSPQTGGGQPQHF

v_call: TRBV27
d_call: .
j_call: TRBJ1-2
clone_size: few
cdr3_nt: TGTGCCAGCAGTAGAGGCAGGGAGGGTAACTATGGCTACACCTTC
cdr3_aa: CASSRGREGNYGYTF

v_call: TRBV29-1
d_call: TRBD1
j_call: TRBJ2-7
clone_size: .
cdr3_nt: TGCAGCGTTGAAGAGGGGACAGGGCGACTCAACTACGAGCAGTACTTC
cdr3_aa: CSVEEGTGRLNYEQYF

v_call: TRBV18
d_call: TRBD1
j_call: TRBJ1-5
clone_size: .
cdr3_nt: TGTGCCAGCTCTCCTGGGGCCTCTACAGGGGGGGGAAAACAGCCCCAGCATTTT
cdr3_aa: CASSPGASTGGGKQPQHF

v_call: TRBV7-3
d_call: TRBD2
j_call: TRBJ2-2
clone_size: .
cdr3_nt: TGTGCCAGCAGCTTAAGTAGCGGGGTCACCGGGGAGCTGTTTTTT
cdr3_aa: CASSLSSGVTGELFF

v_call: TRBV5-1
d_call: .
j_call: TRBJ2-4
clone_size: .
cdr3_nt: TGCGCCAGCAGCCTCCGCTCTAACACAATACTAGCCAAAAACATTCAGTACTTC
cdr3_aa: CASSLRSNTILAKNIQYF

v_call: TRBV19
d_call: .
j_call: TRBJ1-5
clone_size: .
cdr3_nt: TGTGCCAGTAACGACCGGACCGAGACCAATCAGCCCCAGCATTTT
cdr3_aa: CASNDRTETNQPQHF

v_call: TRBV6-4
d_call: TRBD1
j_call: TRBJ1-1
clone_size: .
cdr3_nt: TGTGCCAGTTTCTGCAGGGGGCCGCTGAACACTGAAGCTTTCTTT
cdr3_aa: CASFCRGPLNTEAFF

v_call: TRBV7-9
d_call: .
j_call: TRBJ2-7
clone_size: .
cdr3_nt: TGTGCCAGCAGCTTCCGGGGCGAGCAGTACTTC
cdr3_aa: CASSFRGEQYF

v_call: TRBV7-6
d_call: .
j_call: TRBJ2-1
clone_size: .
cdr3_nt: TGTGCCAGCAGCGGACAGTCCTCCTACAATGAGCAGTTCTTC
cdr3_aa: CASSGQSSYNEQFF

v_call: TRBV5-8
d_call: .
j_call: TRBJ2-7
clone_size: .
cdr3_nt: TGTGCCAGCGCCAGGGGCCTTGGCCTGACCTACGAGCAGTACTTC
cdr3_aa: CASARGLGLTYEQYF

v_call: TRBV11-2
d_call: .
j_call: TRBJ2-6
clone_size: .
cdr3_nt: TGTGCCAGCAGCCCCGAGGGGGGGTCTGGGGCCAACGTCCTGACTTTC
cdr3_aa: CASSPEGGSGANVLTF

v_call: TRBV28
d_call: .
j_call: TRBJ2-1
clone_size: .
cdr3_nt: TGTGCCAGCAGTCCCTCGGGGCGGGGCAACAATGAGCAGTTCTTC
cdr3_aa: CASSPSGRGNNEQFF

v_call: TRBV27
d_call: .
j_call: TRBJ2-3
clone_size: once
cdr3_nt: TGTGCCAGCAGTTTACGAGATACGCAGTATTTT
cdr3_aa: CASSLRDTQYF

v_call: TRBV5-8
d_call: .
j_call: TRBJ2-5
clone_size: once
cdr3_nt: TGTGCCAGCAGCTGGACAGAACAAGAGACCCAGTACTTC
cdr3_aa: CASSWTEQETQYF

v_call: TRBV5-4
d_call: .
j_call: TRBJ1-1
clone_size: .
cdr3_nt: TGTGCCAGCACCACGGGAGGGGGTTTGGGCACTGAAGCTTTCTTT
cdr3_aa: CASTTGGGLGTEAFF

v_call: TRBV19
d_call: TRBD2
j_call: TRBJ2-7
clone_size: .
cdr3_nt: TGTGCCAGTAGACTCCGAGCTAGCGGGTTTCCCTACGAGCAGTACTTC
cdr3_aa: CASRLRASGFPYEQYF

v_call: TRBV5-4
d_call: .
j_call: TRBJ2-7
clone_size: .
cdr3_nt: TGTGCCAGCAGCGTAGACGGCTACGAGCAGTACTTC
cdr3_aa: CASSVDGYEQYF

v_call: TRBV5-1
d_call: TRBD1
j_call: TRBJ2-2
clone_size: .
cdr3_nt: TGCGCCAGCAGCTCGGGGACAGGGGTCCCTAGCGGGGAGCTGTTTTTT
cdr3_aa: CASSSGTGVPSGELFF

v_call: TRBV7-2
d_call: .
j_call: TRBJ1-5
clone_size: few
cdr3_nt: TGTGCCAGCAGCCCGGGCCGTGTATCGAGCAATCAGCCCCAGCATTTT
cdr3_aa: CASSPGRVSSNQPQHF

v_call: TRBV27
d_call: .
j_call: TRBJ2-1
clone_size: .
cdr3_nt: TGTGCCAGCAGTTTCAGGGGTAAGCAGTTCTTC
cdr3_aa: CASSFRGKQFF

v_call: TRBV6-5
d_call: .
j_call: TRBJ2-7
clone_size: few
cdr3_nt: TGTGCCAGCAGCCCCCCGGGACTCTACGAGCAGTACTTC
cdr3_aa: CASSPPGLYEQYF

v_call: TRBV18
d_call: TRBD1
j_call: TRBJ1-4
clone_size: .
cdr3_nt: TGTGCCAGCTCACCCGACAGGGGAATGGAAAAACTGTTTTTT
cdr3_aa: CASSPDRGMEKLFF

v_call: TRBV11-3
d_call: .
j_call: TRBJ2-2
clone_size: .
cdr3_nt: TGTGCCAGCAGCTTAGAGGTTTCCGGGGAGCTGTTTTTT
cdr3_aa: CASSLEVSGELFF

v_call: TRBV19
d_call: .
j_call: TRBJ2-3
clone_size: .
cdr3_nt: TGTGCCAGTAAATTTATAGGGGATACGCAGTATTTT
cdr3_aa: CASKFIGDTQYF

v_call: TRBV5-1
d_call: .
j_call: TRBJ1-2
clone_size: once
cdr3_nt: TGCGCCAGCAGCTTGACGGATAACTATGGCTACACCTTC
cdr3_aa: CASSLTDNYGYTF

v_call: TRBV6-5
d_call: .
j_call: TRBJ1-2
clone_size: .
cdr3_nt: TGTGCCAGCAGTTACGAAGCAGCTAACTATGGCTACACCTTC
cdr3_aa: CASSYEAANYGYTF

v_call: TRBV5-1
d_call: TRBD2
j_call: TRBJ2-5
clone_size: .
cdr3_nt: TGCGCCAGCAGCTGGACTAGTGGGGAGACCCAGTACTTC
cdr3_aa: CASSWTSGETQYF

v_call: TRBV29-1
d_call: TRBD1
j_call: TRBJ1-1
clone_size: .
cdr3_nt: TGCAGCGTGAACAGGGGGCGTGTAACTGAAGCTTTCTTT
cdr3_aa: CSVNRGRVTEAFF

v_call: TRBV27
d_call: TRBD1
j_call: TRBJ2-7
clone_size: .
cdr3_nt: TGTGCCAGCAAACGAGCGGGACAGGGGTACGAGCAGTACTTC
cdr3_aa: CASKRAGQGYEQYF